This TCR beta chain was sequenced for a study of PD-L1 blockade in urothelial cancer. V was clipped by 3 bases and J by 7 bases, with 13 bases between them. In germline, CDR1 is WNHNN, CDR2 SYGVQD (reference sequence). There are 14 residues in the CDR3. Clones were read by immunoSEQ multiplex PCR, and TCRdb kept only the in-frame ones, dropping some. The table shows 45,000 to 60,000 clones, with approximately 85% occurring only once. Time point here: pretreatment peripheral blood. The rearrangement links TRBV10-1 to TRBJ2-1; a possible D gene is TRBD1 (5 bases). The sample was PBMCs, taken around atezolizumab (anti-PD-L1) treatment. The clonotype was recovered from a man between 45 and 60 years old with urothelial cancer. The CDR3 reads CASSDPKRTNEQFF. DNA for the CDR3: TGCGCCAGCAGTGACCCAAAGAGGACAAATGAGCAGTTCTTC.